The 25 T cell receptor beta chains below come from one sample, sequenced in a study of human T cells and chemical hapten exposure. Time point here: patch test 3, about 24 weeks after DPC sensitization. Treatment described: therapeutic diphenylcyclopropenone sensitization with weekly scalp DPC. MiXCR, run by TCRdb on the RACE reads, gives a single entry per CDR3 protein. Here the sample spans about 190,000 distinct CDR3 sequences, approximately 26% being singletons. The sequences come from whole blood, collected in connection with sensitization to the hapten diphenylcyclopropenone (DPC). The receptor source for this set is a woman in her thirties or forties with alopecia areata. Some clones in this sample may be carry-over from other donors' samples.

This clonotype was found a few times. The rearrangement uses TRBV7-6 and TRBJ2-1; possibly TRBD1 or TRBD2 for D (5 bases each). The CDR3 spans 16 residues. The V and J ends lost 4 bases and 6 bases respectively, with 19 bases between them. Germline V gene data show CDR1 as SGHVS and CDR2 as FNYEAQ. The CDR3 DNA reads TGTGCCAGCAGCTCTCGGACCCAGTCGAGGGGCAATGAGCAGTTCTTC. This sequence encodes CASSSRTQSRGNEQFF.

This clonotype was counted at least ten times. The chain employs TRBV10-3 and TRBJ1-1, with D maybe TRBD1 (6 bases). Germline V gene data show CDR1 as ENHRY and CDR2 as SYGVKD. The germline V and J ends were trimmed by 6 bases and 1 base, with 15 bases remaining between them. The CDR3 is made up of 15 amino acids. This CDR3 reads CAISTLGGANTEAFF. The DNA of the CDR3 is TGTGCCATCAGCACTTTGGGGGGGGCGAACACTGAAGCTTTCTTT.

This clonotype was seen a handful of times. The rearrangement uses TRBV25-1 and TRBJ1-1; D uncertain. This CDR3 is built from 15 residues. Trimming left V 5 bases short and J 0 bases short, with 13 bases between. Germline V gene data show CDR1 as MGHDK and CDR2 as SYGVNS. The CDR3 is CASSTRGQLNTEAFF. CDR3 in DNA: TGTGCCAGCAGTACCCGTGGGCAGCTGAACACTGAAGCTTTCTTT.

This sequence joins TRBV6-4 and TRBJ1-1; D call uncertain. CDR1 MRHNA and CDR2 SNTAGT come from the germline V gene. This CDR3 has 14 amino acids. V was trimmed by 4 bases and J by 5 bases, leaving 14 bases between them. CDR3 protein: CASSAEGFTTEAFF. The CDR3 DNA follows: TGTGCCAGCAGTGCTGAGGGTTTTACGACTGAAGCTTTCTTT.

This chain joins TRBV18 and TRBJ1-1; D ambiguous. The CDR3 length is 14 residues. Trimming cost V 4 bases and J 0 bases, with 9 bases left between them. Germline V gene lookup returns CDR1 KGHSH and CDR2 LQKENI. The CDR3 spells CASSLLQMNTEAFF. The CDR3 region has the DNA TGTGCCAGCTCACTCCTACAGATGAACACTGAAGCTTTCTTT.

This clonotype showed up just a few times. The DNA of the CDR3 is TGTGCCAGCAGTTTACCGGACAGGGGGAGTATGCAGTACTTC. It yields the protein CASSLPDRGSMQYF. The rearrangement links TRBV28 to TRBJ2-7; 10 bases fit TRBD1. Trimming at V came to 2 bases and at J to 9 bases, leaving 7 bases not matched to a gene. Germline values: CDR1 MDHEN, CDR2 SYDVKM. The CDR3 is 14 amino acids.

V usage is TRBV20-1 and J usage is TRBJ2-7, with TRBD2 matching 11 bases. Germline V gene sequence: CDR1 DFQATT, CDR2 SNEGSKA (reference sequence). The junction had 6 bases not matched to a gene; V was cut back by 6 bases and J by 2 bases. The CDR3 is 14 residues long. The CDR3 sequence is CSARVTSGTYEQYF. DNA of the CDR3: TGCAGTGCCCGAGTGACTAGCGGGACCTACGAGCAGTACTTC.

The J gene is TRBJ1-1, the V gene TRBV29-1, with 8 bases that match TRBD1. Trimming removed 6 bases from V and 2 bases from J; junction bases left unmatched: 5. The germline gives CDR1 SQVTM, CDR2 ANQGSEA. The CDR3 loop spans 13 amino acids. CDR3 DNA: TGCAGCGTACGACAGGGGTTCAACACTGAAGCTTTCTTT. It encodes CSVRQGFNTEAFF. Supplemented by reference TRBV29-1 and TRBJ1-1, the full variable domain reads SAVISQKPSRDICQRGTSLTIQCQVDSQVTMMFWYRQQPGQSLTLIATANQGSEATYESGFVIDKFPISRPNLTFSTLTVSNMSPEDSSIYLCSVRQGFNTEAFFGQGTRLTVV.

This clonotype was counted at least ten times. The gene calls are TRBV20-1 and TRBJ2-1; perhaps TRBD2 as D (6 bases). V shed 6 bases and J shed 10 bases, with 16 bases lying between them. Germline values: CDR1 DFQATT, CDR2 SNEGSKA (reference sequence). CDR3 length: 12 amino acids. CDR3 coding DNA: TGCAGTGCCCGTTTAGGGAGCGGGGAGCAGTTCTTC. Amino acids: CSARLGSGEQFF.

V usage is TRBV25-1 and J usage is TRBJ1-2; TRBD1 is a possible D gene (6 bases). Germline lookup yields CDR1 MGHDK and CDR2 SYGVNS. V gave up 10 bases and J gave up 8 bases, with 20 bases separating them. The CDR3 has 13 amino acids. CDR3 DNA sequence: TGTGCCACCCACGGGGGCCCGGGCGGAGGCTACACCTTC. It translates to CATHGGPGGGYTF.

This clonotype was observed a few times. The V call is TRBV6-2 or TRBV6-3, the J call TRBJ2-1; TRBD2 agrees at 13 bases. J gave up 0 bases and V 2 bases, and 4 bases lay outside the gene matches. The CDR3 spans 18 residues. The V gene's germline CDR1 is MNHEY and CDR2 SVGEGT. DNA of the CDR3: TGTGCCAGCAGTTACGGGACTAGCGGGGCGTACTCCTACAATGAGCAGTTCTTC. It specifies CASSYGTSGAYSYNEQFF.

This clonotype was seen just once. The genes are TRBV2 and TRBJ2-1; weak D call: TRBD1 (5 bases). CDR3 size: 13 residues. The germline CDR1 and CDR2 sequences are SNHLY and FYNNEI. The V and J ends lost 8 bases and 4 bases respectively, with 12 bases between them. The CDR3 sequence: CASGVWTYNEQFF. The CDR3 DNA is TGTGCCAGCGGGGTTTGGACATACAATGAGCAGTTCTTC.

This clonotype was counted between two and nine times. J is TRBJ1-1 and V is TRBV6-5; no definite D call. The CDR3 is 14 amino acids. V gave up 7 bases and J gave up 6 bases, with 18 bases separating them. Germline V gene sequence: CDR1 MNHEY, CDR2 SVGAGI. The CDR3: CASTRHPATAEAFF. The DNA for the CDR3 is TGTGCCAGCACCAGACACCCGGCCACCGCTGAAGCTTTCTTT.

This clonotype was seen only a few times. This rearrangement joins TRBV10-3 to TRBJ1-1; no definite D call. Germline values: CDR1 ENHRY, CDR2 SYGVKD. Trimming took 4 bases from V and 1 from J, leaving 7 bases between them. This CDR3 region has 13 residues. The CDR3: CAISGDTNTEAFF. For the CDR3, the DNA is TGTGCCATCAGTGGAGACACGAACACTGAAGCTTTCTTT.

This clonotype was seen a few times. The rearrangement links TRBV5-1 to TRBJ2-7; 9 bases map to TRBD2. The germline V gene has CDR1 SGHRS and CDR2 YFSETQ. This CDR3 is 15 amino acids long. J lost 7 bases, V lost 0 bases, and 8 bases had no gene match. CDR3 protein: CASSLVRTSDFEQYF. As DNA, the CDR3 is TGCGCCAGCAGCTTGGTTCGGACTAGCGATTTTGAGCAGTACTTC.

This clonotype has more than one count but fewer than ten. The rearrangement joins TRBV6-6 to TRBJ2-7; TRBD1 is a possible D gene (6 bases). Germline CDR1 reads MNHNY; CDR2 reads SVGAGI (reference sequence). V was shortened by 6 bases and J by 4 bases, with 13 bases between the two germline ends. The CDR3 runs 13 residues. CDR3: CASSRAGEYEQYF. The CDR3 DNA reads TGTGCCAGCAGCCGGGCAGGGGAATACGAGCAGTACTTC.

This sequence joins TRBV7-2 and TRBJ1-1; D uncertain. Germline V gene sequence: CDR1 SGHTA, CDR2 FQGNSA. The ends were cut back, 5 bases at V and 4 bases at J, with 11 bases in the middle. The length of the CDR3 is 13 residues. The CDR3 DNA sequence: TGTGCCAGCAGCCAATTACGGGGCACTGAAGCTTTCTTT. Translating it yields CASSQLRGTEAFF.

This clonotype was observed a few times. The gene calls are TRBV7-2 and TRBJ2-5; 8 bases match TRBD2. Germline V CDR1 and CDR2: SGHTA, FQGNSA. Unmatched junction bases numbered 5, after V lost 4 bases and J lost 1 base. The CDR3 sequence is 15 residues long. CDR3 coding DNA: TGTGCCAGCAGCTGGGGCGGACTAGCCCAAGAGACCCAGTACTTC. It encodes CASSWGGLAQETQYF.

The genes are TRBV7-6 and TRBJ2-1; TRBD2 matches 11 bases. The CDR3 has 15 residues. Germline CDR1 reads SGHVS; CDR2 reads FNYEAQ. After removal of 5 bases from V and 9 bases from J, the junction contained 9 bases not matched to a gene. Written as DNA, the CDR3 is TGTGCCAGCAGCCAAATAGCGGGAGGGGGTAGTGAGCAGTTCTTC. This translates into CASSQIAGGGSEQFF.

The chain has TRBV28 and TRBJ2-2; D perhaps matches TRBD1 (6 bases). CDR1 MDHEN and CDR2 SYDVKM come from the germline V gene. This CDR3 is 14 amino acids long. Trimming pared 2 bases from V and 4 bases from J, leaving 8 bases between. The CDR3 reads CASSLGTSTGELFF. The CDR3 DNA is TGTGCCAGCAGTTTAGGGACAAGCACCGGGGAGCTGTTTTTT.

This clonotype was found many times. This chain links TRBV4-2 with TRBJ2-5; a weak D match, TRBD2 (5 bases). CDR1 and CDR2 from the germline V gene are LGHNA and YNFKEQ. The CDR3 extends over 15 amino acids. Trimming left V 0 bases short and J 2 bases short, with 10 bases between. The DNA of the CDR3 is TGTGCCAGCAGCCAAGATCGGGGAGTACAAGAGACCCAGTACTTC. This sequence encodes CASSQDRGVQETQYF.

This clonotype has only a few counts. The chain recombines TRBV5-1 with TRBJ1-2, with TRBD1 matching over 8 bases. Germline assignment: CDR1 SGHRS and CDR2 YFSETQ. The CDR3 runs 17 residues. J lost 4 bases, V lost 3 bases, and 14 bases had no gene match. CDR3 nucleotide sequence: TGCGCCAGCAGCTCCAACCCCCACGGGACAGGTGGCTATGGCTACACCTTC. This codes for CASSSNPHGTGGYGYTF.

The chain is built from TRBV29-1 and TRBJ2-7; a possible D gene is TRBD2 (6 bases). Germline V gene data show CDR1 as SQVTM and CDR2 as ANQGSEA. Trimming removed 7 bases from V and 6 bases from J, with 16 bases in between. This CDR3 is built from 12 residues. CDR3 nucleotide sequence: TGCAGCGCTCGGGACTCAGTACTCGAGCAGTACTTC. This encodes CSARDSVLEQYF.

In this sample, this clonotype turned up a few times. The V call is TRBV20-1, the J call TRBJ1-1; 9 bases agree with TRBD1. V dropped 6 bases and J dropped 4; count of bases not matched to a gene: 6. The CDR3 covers 13 residues. Germline V gene sequence: CDR1 DFQATT, CDR2 SNEGSKA (reference sequence). In DNA, the CDR3 is TGCAGTGCCGGGGACAGGGCGGGCACTGAAGCTTTCTTT. Amino acids: CSAGDRAGTEAFF.

The rearrangement links TRBV7-2 to TRBJ2-3; 7 nucleotides line up with TRBD1. Germline CDR1 reads SGHTA; CDR2 reads FQGNSA. V was clipped by 5 bases and J by 9 bases; unmatched bases: 17. The CDR3 is 16 residues long. The CDR3 DNA is TGTGCCAGCAGCCTTCCTACAGGGGCTGGCAGATACACGCAGTATTTT. The encoded protein is CASSLPTGAGRYTQYF.